One and the same sample provided the 20 T cell receptor beta chains below, sequenced in a study of blood T cell repertoires in COVID-19. The assay was immunoSEQ multiplex PCR, and TCRdb's table has in-frame clones only and misses some. The sample yields 250,000 to 300,000 clones, roughly 88% seen once. What was sequenced was PBMCs or T cells enriched from blood (not recorded which). These receptors were collected from a woman aged 40 to 50 with acute COVID-19.

This clone was counted once. The V gene is TRBV19, the J gene TRBJ2-7; TRBD1 is a possible D gene (6 bases). This CDR3 contains 16 residues. CDR1 and CDR2 from the germline V gene are LNHDA and SQIVND (reference sequence). V was clipped by 6 bases and J by 0 bases, with 18 bases between them. The CDR3 here is CASSPSDRPGSYEQYF. In DNA form, the CDR3 reads TGTGCCAGTAGCCCCTCCGACAGGCCCGGCTCCTACGAGCAGTACTTC.

The rearrangement uses TRBV28 and TRBJ1-2; D unresolved. V was pared by 4 bases and J by 2 bases, with 11 bases between. The CDR3 consists of 14 residues. The V gene's germline CDR1 is MDHEN and CDR2 SYDVKM. Written as DNA, the CDR3 is TGTGCCAGCAGTTCCTACGGAGGAAACTATGGCTACACCTTC. It encodes CASSSYGGNYGYTF.

The V gene is TRBV2, the J gene TRBJ2-3; 15 bases fit TRBD2. The CDR3 is 17 amino acids. Germline V gene data show CDR1 as SNHLY and CDR2 as FYNNEI. J lost 9 bases, V lost 3 bases, and 10 bases had no gene match. The CDR3 nucleotides are TGTGCCAGCAGTGAGGGAGGACTAGCGGGGGGGCTCAGGACGCAGTATTTT. It codes for CASSEGGLAGGLRTQYF.

The V gene is TRBV5-1, the J gene TRBJ2-3; TRBD2 matches at 8 bases. This CDR3 is 16 amino acids long. The V and J ends lost 4 bases and 2 bases, in that order; junction bases with no gene match: 9. CDR1 and CDR2 (germline): SGHRS, YFSETQ. The CDR3 sequence: CASSISGTDLTDTQYF. Written as DNA, the CDR3 is TGCGCCAGCAGCATTAGCGGGACTGACCTCACAGATACGCAGTATTTT.

The chain couples TRBV7-2 to TRBJ2-5, with 8 bases fitting TRBD2. From germline, CDR1 is SGHTA and CDR2 FQGNSA. Trimming removed 5 bases from V and 5 bases from J; junction bases left unmatched: 10. The CDR3 is made up of 15 amino acids. The CDR3 DNA sequence: TGTGCCAGCAGCGGCGCAGCGGGAGTCTGGGAGACCCAGTACTTC. Residues: CASSGAAGVWETQYF.

The chain links TRBV19 to TRBJ2-2, with TRBD1 identical over 9 bases. With V trimmed by 8 bases and J by 4 bases, 14 bases remained unmatched. CDR3 size: 17 residues. Germline CDR1 LNHDA, CDR2 SQIVND (reference sequence). CDR3 in DNA: TGTGCCAGTGGGAAAATTCCGGGACAGGGAGGCACCGGGGAGCTGTTTTTT. This codes for CASGKIPGQGGTGELFF.

This clone was seen only a few times. The V gene is TRBV28, the J gene TRBJ1-5; 8 bases are shared with TRBD1. Looked up from germline, CDR1 is MDHEN and CDR2 is SYDVKM. The ends lost 4 bases at V and 6 bases at J; junction bases unmatched: 8. The CDR3 contains 15 residues. CDR3 loop: CASSSATGEVQPQHF. In DNA, the CDR3 is TGTGCCAGCAGTTCCGCGACAGGGGAGGTTCAGCCCCAGCATTTT. Based on the CDR3 plus reference TRBV28 and TRBJ1-5, the full variable domain is DVKVTQSSRYLVKRTGEKVFLECVQDMDHENMFWYRQDPGLGLRLIYFSYDVKMKEKGDIPEGYSVSREKKERFSLILESASTNQTSMYLCASSSATGEVQPQHFGDGTRLSIL.

The table lists this clone with a count of one. The chain couples TRBV15 to TRBJ1-1; TRBD1 might be the D (6 bases). Germline values: CDR1 LNHNV, CDR2 YYDKDF (reference sequence). V lost 5 bases to trimming and J lost 7 bases, with 14 bases between them. This CDR3 contains 13 residues. CDR3 DNA sequence: TGTGCCACCAGCGAGCGGACAGAAGTTGAAGCTTTCTTT. It encodes CATSERTEVEAFF.

The count of this clone is one. This chain links TRBV2 with TRBJ1-1, with D tentatively TRBD1 (6 bases). Germline CDR1 and CDR2: SNHLY and FYNNEI. V was clipped by 1 base and J by 1 base, with 10 bases between them. The CDR3 covers 15 residues. In DNA, the CDR3 is TGTGCCAGCAGTGAAGTGGGCAGGGGGAACACTGAAGCTTTCTTT. It translates to CASSEVGRGNTEAFF.

The gene calls are TRBV19 and TRBJ1-3; perhaps TRBD1 as D (5 bases). This CDR3 has 14 residues. Germline V gives CDR1 LNHDA, CDR2 SQIVND (reference sequence). The germline V and J ends were trimmed by 5 bases and 3 bases, with 11 bases remaining between them. DNA for the CDR3: TGTGCCAGTAGTGGCAGGGAGGATGGAAACACCATATATTTT. It encodes CASSGREDGNTIYF.

The chain combines TRBV28 with TRBJ1-5; 7 bases fit TRBD1. This CDR3 has 14 amino acids. J gave up 4 bases and V 6 bases, and 6 bases lay outside the gene matches. Germline V lookup: CDR1 MDHEN, CDR2 SYDVKM. CDR3 residues: CASRPGQRNQPQHF. CDR3 in DNA: TGTGCCAGCAGGCCGGGACAGAGAAATCAGCCCCAGCATTTT.

The V call is TRBV19, the J call TRBJ2-7; 8 bases are a match to TRBD1. The V gene's germline CDR1 is LNHDA and CDR2 SQIVND (reference sequence). V dropped 6 bases and J dropped 2; count of bases not matched to a gene: 6. The CDR3 contains 14 residues. Here the CDR3 DNA reads TGTGCCAGTAGAGGTGACAGGGGTCCCTACGAGCAGTACTTC. Translating gives CASRGDRGPYEQYF.

This clone was observed once. The CDR3 nucleotides read TGTGCCAGCTCTAGCGGCTACGAGCAGTACTTC. It translates to CASSSGYEQYF. V usage is TRBV2 and J usage is TRBJ2-7; 7 nucleotides line up with TRBD2. V dropped 8 bases and J dropped 3; count of bases not matched to a gene: 1. CDR1 SNHLY and CDR2 FYNNEI come from the germline V gene. This CDR3 contains 11 residues.

This clone was seen just once. The chain has TRBV30 and TRBJ2-2; TRBD1 matches at 8 bases. From germline, CDR1 is GTSNPN and CDR2 SVGIG (reference sequence). Trimming removed 4 bases from V and 5 bases from J; junction bases left unmatched: 3. The CDR3 is made up of 13 amino acids. The CDR3 reads CAWNNRGTGELFF. The CDR3 nucleotides are TGTGCCTGGAACAACAGGGGGACCGGGGAGCTGTTTTTT.

This chain links TRBV19 with TRBJ2-7; D gene unclear. Trimming left V 3 bases short and J 3 bases short, with 15 bases between. Germline CDR1 LNHDA, CDR2 SQIVND (reference sequence). The CDR3 has 15 amino acids. The CDR3, as DNA: TGTGCCAGTAGTATGATTGTCGACTCCAACTACGAGCAGTACTTC. Translating gives CASSMIVDSNYEQYF.

This clone was detected once. The V and J genes are TRBV7-6 and TRBJ2-3; D ambiguous. Germline CDR1 is SGHVS and CDR2 is FNYEAQ. The V end lost 5 bases, the J end lost 0 bases, and 12 bases lay between the germline ends. The CDR3 extends over 15 amino acids. This CDR3 reads CASSLEIISTDTQYF. In DNA form, the CDR3 reads TGTGCCAGCAGCCTGGAGATAATCAGCACAGATACGCAGTATTTT.

This clone was detected once. V and J are TRBV7-2 and TRBJ1-2, with D uncertain. V was clipped by 4 bases and J by 1 base, with 13 bases between them. In germline, CDR1 is SGHTA, CDR2 FQGNSA. CDR3 size: 15 residues. CDR3 protein: CASSSRTDLNYGYTF. The CDR3 nucleotides read TGTGCCAGCAGCTCCCGGACTGATCTTAACTATGGCTACACCTTC.

J is TRBJ1-5 and V is TRBV5-6; the D gene is possibly TRBD1 (5 bases). The CDR3 runs 16 residues. Germline-derived CDR1 and CDR2 are SGHDT and YYEEEE. Trimming removed 2 bases from V and 0 bases from J, with 12 bases in between. The CDR3 DNA is TGTGCCAGCAGCTTCGGGGGGGTTTATAGCAATCAGCCCCAGCATTTT. Translation: CASSFGGVYSNQPQHF.

The chain couples TRBV2 to TRBJ2-1; 12 nucleotides agree with TRBD2. Germline V gives CDR1 SNHLY, CDR2 FYNNEI. CDR3 length: 16 amino acids. The junction had 1 base not matched to a gene; V was cut back by 2 bases and J by 2 bases. The CDR3 nucleotides read TGTGCCAGCAGTGAACCTAGCGGGGGGGCCTACAATGAGCAGTTCTTC. It yields the protein CASSEPSGGAYNEQFF.

The genes are TRBV28 and TRBJ1-5, with 7 bases that match TRBD1. V was pared by 2 bases and J by 2 bases, with 12 bases of the junction left unmatched. Germline values: CDR1 MDHEN, CDR2 SYDVKM. The CDR3 totals 18 residues. This chain's CDR3 is CASSLRKGAGPGNQPQHF. The DNA for the CDR3 is TGTGCCAGCAGTTTACGGAAGGGGGCCGGGCCGGGCAATCAGCCCCAGCATTTT.